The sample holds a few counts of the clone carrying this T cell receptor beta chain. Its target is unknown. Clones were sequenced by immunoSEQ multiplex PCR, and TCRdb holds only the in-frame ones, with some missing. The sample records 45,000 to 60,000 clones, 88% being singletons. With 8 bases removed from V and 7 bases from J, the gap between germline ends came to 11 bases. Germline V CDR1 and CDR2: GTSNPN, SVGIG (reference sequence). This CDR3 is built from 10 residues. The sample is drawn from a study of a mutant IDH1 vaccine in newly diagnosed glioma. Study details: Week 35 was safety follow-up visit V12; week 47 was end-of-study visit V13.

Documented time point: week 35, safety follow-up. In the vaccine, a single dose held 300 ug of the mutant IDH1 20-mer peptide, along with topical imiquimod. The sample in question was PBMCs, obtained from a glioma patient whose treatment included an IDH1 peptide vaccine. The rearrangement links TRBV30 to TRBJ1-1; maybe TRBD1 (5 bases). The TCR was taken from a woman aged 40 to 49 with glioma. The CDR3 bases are TGTGCCGGTGGGGCAGTTGAAGCTTTCTTT. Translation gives CAGGAVEAFF.